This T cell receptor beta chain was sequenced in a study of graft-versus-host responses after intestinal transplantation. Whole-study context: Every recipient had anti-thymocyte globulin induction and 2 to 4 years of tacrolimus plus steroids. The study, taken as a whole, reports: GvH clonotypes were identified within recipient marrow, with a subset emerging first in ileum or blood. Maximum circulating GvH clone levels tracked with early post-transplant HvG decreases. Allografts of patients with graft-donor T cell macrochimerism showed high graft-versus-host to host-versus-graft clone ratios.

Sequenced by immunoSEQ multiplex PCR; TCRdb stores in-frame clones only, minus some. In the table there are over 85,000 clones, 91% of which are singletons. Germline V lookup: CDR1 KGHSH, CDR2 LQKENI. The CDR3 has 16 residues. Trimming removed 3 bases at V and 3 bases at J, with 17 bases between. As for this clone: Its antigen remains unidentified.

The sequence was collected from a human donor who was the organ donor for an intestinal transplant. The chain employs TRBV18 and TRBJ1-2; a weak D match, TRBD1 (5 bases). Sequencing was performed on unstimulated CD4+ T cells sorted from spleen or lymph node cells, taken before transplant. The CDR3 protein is CASSPLDTPWDYGYTF. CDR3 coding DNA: TGTGCCAGCTCACCTCTGGACACCCCCTGGGACTATGGCTACACCTTC. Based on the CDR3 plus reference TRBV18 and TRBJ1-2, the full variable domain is NAGVMQNPRHLVRRRGQEARLRCSPMKGHSHVYWYRQLPEEGLKFMVYLQKENIIDESGMPKERFSAEFPKEGPSILRIQQVVRGDSAAYFCASSPLDTPWDYGYTFGSGTRLTVV.